Below, one TCR beta chain is given with its context. What this receptor recognizes is not known. These data originate in a study of cytomegalovirus exposure and HLA in healthy donors listed by TCRdb under 2017. Background for the entire study: An earlier analysis of roughly 500 of the donors reported about 280 Gb of sequence data and around 120 million unique TCR beta sequences obtained from 150 million to 200 million T cells. An early release that covered roughly 600 HLA-typed donors contained 300 to 350 gigabases of sequencing data and some 87 million unique TCR sequences. Of the approximately 400 genotyped donors, 65% to 90% were placed in the genetic ancestry cluster associated with self-reported Caucasian donors. The study aimed to test whether signatures of past pathogen exposure could be identified by cataloging public T cell receptors. The study used immunosequencing to profile the T cell repertoires of several hundred subjects and linked those repertoires to cytomegalovirus serostatus. Along with the 666-subject first cohort, a separate validation cohort of over a hundred different subjects was used. To predict cytomegalovirus infection status, the study brought together high-throughput TCR immunosequencing, statistical association of individual TCRs with disease status, and machine learning. To study patterns of TCR occurrence, a later analysis re-analyzed previously published TCR beta repertoires from 550 to 800 donors and added high-resolution HLA genotyping. The later analysis used no new phenotypic data to find candidate immune exposures, relying instead on TCR beta sequences and their occurrence across donors. To decide whether each TCR beta V gene segment behaved as functional or pseudogenic, an earlier analysis of 587 of the donors relied on high-throughput TCR beta sequencing. Donor age, sex, ethnicity and CMV serostatus were collected together with the repertoire data. A later genetic analysis used genome-wide SNP genotypes for about 60% of the 666 donors, treating that subset as a discovery cohort. Every discovery cohort repertoire had been produced on one sequencing platform. Class I and class II HLA loci were covered by the typing at four-digit resolution. The number of typed donors differed by locus: about 620-640 for A, B, C, DRB1 and DQB1; approximately 520 for DQA1; 606 for DPA1; and about 450 for DPB1. Roughly 5 DR-DQ haplotypes were handled as single units for association and clustering because linkage in the cohort was strong. On average, around 200,000 unique TCR beta nucleotide sequences were sequenced per donor among about 400 genotyped donors of the cohort, with around 19% of those sequences being non-productive.

Library preparation employed the immunoSEQ multiplex PCR assay. The multiplex PCR relied on a mix of 60 forward primers for TCR Vbeta segments and 13 reverse primers for TCR Jbeta segments. The CDR3 region of rearranged TCR beta genes was amplified from genomic DNA by a multiplex PCR assay. Amplified TCR beta libraries were sequenced as 87-base-pair reads on the Illumina HiSeq System. Per the source publication's procedure: Across the 600 to 700 repertoires, a later analysis counted 80 million or so unique TCR beta chains, roughly 11 million of which were shared by at least two donors. Raw reads were error-corrected and collapsed into unique sequences with a nearest-neighbor algorithm that merged closely related sequences to remove PCR and sequencing errors. CDR3 sequences were aligned to IMGT reference sequences to assign V, D and J gene segments. For a sequence to be retained, a match of at least six nucleotides to both a V gene segment and a J gene segment was required. A rearrangement counted as productive if the CDR3 had no stop codons and remained in frame with V and J, and every other rearrangement counted as non-productive. Following IMGT convention, CDR3 was defined as the stretch from the second conserved V-encoded cysteine to the conserved J-encoded phenylalanine. The earlier analysis of a few hundred of the donors excluded any sequence lacking an unambiguous match to a single V gene segment. In an earlier analysis of about 590 of the donors, a V segment was called functional when productive rearrangements were above 56.7%, and segregating when the standard deviation between donors exceeded 5%. A statistical classification framework was built for diagnosing cytomegalovirus status from the catalog of TCR beta chain sequences. A later analysis assigned V and J genes by comparing TCR nucleotide sequences with IMGT/GENE-DB human TR gene sequences. Using the TCRdist pipeline, a later analysis assigned CDR3 sequences along with most-parsimonious VDJ recombination scenarios. A later analysis defined each TCR beta chain by its CDR3 amino acid sequence plus V-gene family, and excluded reads lacking a unique V-gene family. A later analysis removed roughly 590 highly shared, low-generation-probability nucleotide sequences to deal with suspected cross-contamination and a sequencing artifact. A later analysis calculated a clonal expansion index for each public chain from normalized within-repertoire ranks of inferred template counts. Generation probabilities in a later analysis came from a VDJ recombination model fitted to out-of-frame rearrangements, and those results were checked against IGoR. Hypergeometric tests were used in a later analysis to score TCR-TCR, TCR-HLA and TCR-CMV co-occurrence, with a repertoire-size bias correction applied to the TCR pairs. In a later analysis, false discovery rates were estimated by permuting HLA or CMV assignments 20 times. In a later analysis, co-occurring TCRs were grouped with DBSCAN, and TCRdist sequence similarity was added when clustering was performed within HLA-allele-positive subsets. Co-occurrence clustering excluded repertoires with fewer than 30,000 or more than 120,000 public chains, plus five with anomalous nucleotide sharing. Not all clones reach the TCRdb copy of this immuneACCESS table, which keeps in-frame sequences only. Checked studies attribute under half of the gap to unresolved V genes and leave the rest unexplained. That table furnishes V, J and clone size, whereas the DNA furnished D and trimming. The sample's records list about 170,000 clones. Of the sample, over 1% falls within the top ten clones.

CDR1 is given as SGHKS and CDR2 as YYEKEE, both from the germline V gene (reference sequence). The CDR3 runs 15 amino acids, cysteine and phenylalanine included. Just the 45-base CDR3 DNA is kept, in frame starting at base 1. The germline V and J ends show losses of 4 bases and 3 bases respectively, and no gene match explains 6 bases of the junction. The cohort comprised under 700 healthy bone marrow donors. At the time of sampling, every cohort member was nominally healthy, though immune exposures that went unrecorded were likely present. The donor was CMV seronegative and was included in the group of under 450 seronegative cohort members. Each donor provided a peripheral blood sample, and peripheral blood mononuclear cells were used for TCR beta sequencing. Genomic DNA extraction from the blood cell samples was performed with the Qiagen DNeasy Blood Extraction Kit. What the work shows at the level of the full study, not this receptor alone: A few of the identified cytomegalovirus-associated TCR beta chains were confirmed in vitro to be specific for cytomegalovirus antigens. The sequencing pipeline was judged likely to have produced a cluster of highly shared sequence variants as a technical artifact. According to a later analysis, TCR association rates differed among HLA loci, with DRB1 alleles showing the most associated TCRs and HLA-C alleles showing the fewest. In a later analysis, most CMV-associated TCR beta chains were found to appear HLA-restricted, with HLA associations seemingly driven largely by CMV exposure. According to a later genetic analysis, donors in an Asian-associated ancestry cluster had fewer N-insertions in productive TCRs than the approximately 610-donor mean. The 87-base-pair reads could not distinguish some IMGT-functional V segments, including TRBV6-2 and TRBV6-3, so those segments were excluded. Because HLA typing was missing for some donors at each locus, association tests included only the typed subset. Linkage disequilibrium might explain the correlated functional status among segregating V segments, but an unknown experimental factor could not be ruled out. The study listed 164 TCR beta chains as associated with cytomegalovirus. Specific HLA alleles were associated with 15,000 to 20,000 TCR beta sequences at a false discovery rate of 0.05 in a later analysis. For the cohort, immune exposure information was limited to CMV serostatus. Assigning TCR associations to individual alleles was difficult when HLA alleles, especially DR and DQ, strongly co-occurred. A further reported finding was that TCR beta sequences accurately predicted the HLA-A and HLA-B alleles for most subjects in the first cohort. Because counts were too low, roughly 16 rarely observed V segments, including chromosome 9 orphons, were excluded from the earlier analysis of 587 of the donors. The authors suggested that the approach could potentially be generalized to other disease states and immunological phenotypes. Most TCR sequences were seen in very few donors, while some public TCRs were found in many individuals. A later genetic analysis associated a missense DCLRE1C variant with V-gene and J-gene trimming of TCR beta chains, and an independent cohort replicated the association. In a later analysis, HLA-associated TCR beta chains showed more clonal expansion and lower generation probabilities than non-associated chains that were equally common. An earlier analysis of around 600 of the donors showed that most TCR beta V segments appeared in productive rearrangements either about 90% or about 30% of the time, which broadly matched IMGT annotations. Sequencing depth was assumed to be roughly uniform across donors in the presence/absence analyses, though that assumption may not hold. According to a later analysis, parvovirus B19, influenza, CMV and Epstein-Barr virus appeared linked to several top co-occurrence clusters. The cohort was sequenced for TCR beta chains only, and without alpha or paired-chain data the features that could be detected were limited. In both the original and validation cohorts, the classifier was reported to diagnose cytomegalovirus status with high specificity and sensitivity.

This TCR derives from a woman aged 55-75 years in good health and CMV-seronegative. The sequenced material came from PBMCs. This chain is built from TRBV5-5 and TRBJ2-7; 11 middle bases align to TRBD2. The nucleotide sequence reads as follows: TGTGCCAGCAGCATTCGACTAGCGGGGTTCTACGAGCAGTACTTC. It encodes CASSIRLAGFYEQYF.